These 22 T cell receptor beta chains originate from one sample sequenced in a study of CD8 T cells in Susac syndrome. RNA, at about 0.45 to 1 ug, was reverse transcribed with random hexamers. TCRdb passed the immunoSEQ multiplex PCR reads through MiXCR, listing each CDR3 protein once. The sample shows fewer than 350,000 distinct CDR3 sequences, 85% of them seen only once. The sequenced material came from CD8+ T cells from PBMCs. These receptors all come from a human donor with multiple sclerosis.

The gene calls are TRBV20-1 and TRBJ2-7; 9 bases are shared with TRBD2. CDR1 and CDR2 from the germline V gene are DFQATT and SNEGSKA (reference sequence). Trimming at V came to 1 base and at J to 1 base, leaving 5 bases not matched to a gene. The CDR3 is made up of 15 amino acids. The CDR3 nucleotides read TGCAGTGCTAGAGGGCGGGAGGGCCCTTCCTACGAGCAGTACTTC. This translates into CSARGREGPSYEQYF.

CDR3 loop: CASSRLRTSSSGNTIYF. DNA of the CDR3: TGTGCCAGCAGCCGACTCCGGACATCAAGCTCTGGAAACACCATATATTTT. The chain uses TRBV14 and TRBJ1-3; weak D call: TRBD1 (5 bases). V lost 4 bases, J lost 0 bases, and 16 bases lay in between. This CDR3 is built from 17 residues. The germline CDR1 and CDR2 sequences are SGHDN and FVKESK.

This clonotype was seen only a few times. The chain recombines TRBV20-1 with TRBJ2-7, with 8 bases that match TRBD1. V gave up 7 bases and J gave up 1 base; unmatched junction bases: 12. Germline loops: CDR1 DFQATT, CDR2 SNEGSKA (reference sequence). The CDR3 has 15 residues. The CDR3 DNA follows: TGCAGTGGAAACGAAGGGACAGGCCCGTCCTACGAGCAGTACTTC. Translating it yields CSGNEGTGPSYEQYF.

The J gene is TRBJ2-1, the V gene TRBV27; TRBD1 agrees at 10 bases. CDR3 length equals 22 residues. J gave up 3 bases and V 4 bases, and 24 bases lay outside the gene matches. Germline values: CDR1 MNHEY, CDR2 SMNVEV (reference sequence). The CDR3 coding sequence is TGTGCCAGCAGTTCCCTCGGGACAGGGGTAACTAGCGGCCACGAGGGCTACAATGAGCAGTTCTTC. It codes for CASSSLGTGVTSGHEGYNEQFF.

V is TRBV28 and J is TRBJ1-2; no reliable D call. Germline V gene data show CDR1 as MDHEN and CDR2 as SYDVKM. Between the trimmed V and J ends, which lost 10 bases and 4 bases, there was a span of 16 bases. The CDR3 sequence is 13 residues long. The CDR3 DNA reads TGTGCCATAGCCCCCGCAGAGAGCTATGGCTACACCTTC. It encodes CAIAPAESYGYTF.

The gene calls are TRBV27 and TRBJ2-7; TRBD1 matches 7 bases. The CDR3 runs to 14 residues. J gave up 3 bases and V 4 bases, and 6 bases lay outside the gene matches. Germline CDR1 MNHEY, CDR2 SMNVEV (reference sequence). The CDR3: CASSSLGGNYEQYF. DNA for the CDR3: TGTGCCAGCAGTTCTTTAGGGGGCAACTACGAGCAGTACTTC.

The chain combines TRBV20-1 with TRBJ1-3; D gene uncertain. V lost 1 base to trimming and J lost 0 bases, with 7 bases between them. CDR1 DFQATT and CDR2 SNEGSKA come from the germline V gene (reference sequence). There are 14 residues in the CDR3. The CDR3 DNA sequence: TGCAGTGCTAGAGTGCGGTCCTCTGGAAACACCATATATTTT. As protein: CSARVRSSGNTIYF.

The CDR3 region is CASSLTGVGNTIYF. The DNA of the CDR3 is TGTGCCAGCAGTTTAACAGGGGTTGGAAACACCATATATTTT. The chain joins TRBV28 to TRBJ1-3, with TRBD1 identical over 7 bases. The CDR3 loop spans 14 amino acids. Germline CDR1 reads MDHEN; CDR2 reads SYDVKM. V dropped 2 bases and J dropped 3; count of bases not matched to a gene: 1.

CDR3 sequence: CASSPLGGSSYGYTF. The DNA of the CDR3 is TGTGCCAGCAGTCCCCTGGGAGGTAGTAGCTATGGCTACACCTTC. The chain is built from TRBV28 and TRBJ1-2, with D hard to call. Germline loops: CDR1 MDHEN, CDR2 SYDVKM. The V end was cut by 5 bases, the J end by 4 bases, with 17 bases between. The CDR3 runs 15 residues.

In its sample, this clonotype was seen once. The genes are TRBV29-1 and TRBJ2-7; D unresolved. CDR3 length: 17 amino acids. CDR1 and CDR2 from the germline V gene are SQVTM and ANQGSEA. V was trimmed by 3 bases and J by 3 bases, leaving 24 bases between them. The CDR3 spells CSVDVAGAVGGYYEQYF. The CDR3 DNA follows: TGCAGCGTTGATGTAGCCGGCGCCGTCGGCGGATACTACGAGCAGTACTTC.

The gene calls are TRBV14 and TRBJ2-1; 9 bases align to TRBD1. The CDR3 extends over 15 amino acids. CDR1 is SGHDN and CDR2 is FVKESK in the germline V gene. J lost 7 bases, V lost 5 bases, and 9 bases had no gene match. The CDR3 DNA is TGTGCCAGCAGCGACCGGGACAGGGCTAGGAATGAGCAGTTCTTC. The encoded protein is CASSDRDRARNEQFF.

The J gene is TRBJ1-1, the V gene TRBV27, with TRBD1 matching over 12 bases. This CDR3 has 15 residues. Trimming took 3 bases from V and 3 from J; bases not matched to a gene: 2. The germline V gene encodes CDR1 MNHEY and CDR2 SMNVEV (reference sequence). The CDR3 DNA sequence: TGTGCCAGCAGTTTGGGACAGGGGGCCTACACTGAAGCTTTCTTT. It encodes CASSLGQGAYTEAFF.

The chain couples TRBV27 to TRBJ2-3, with TRBD2 matching over 7 bases. The CDR3 loop spans 15 amino acids. From germline, CDR1 is MNHEY and CDR2 SMNVEV (reference sequence). V lost 2 bases to trimming and J lost 4 bases; unmatched junction nucleotides: 6. The CDR3 DNA follows: TGTGCCAGCAGTTTAAGTGGCCTAGCGGCAGATACGCAGTATTTT. As protein: CASSLSGLAADTQYF.

This chain uses TRBV4-3 with TRBJ2-1; perhaps TRBD2 as D (6 bases). This CDR3 comprises 14 residues. In germline, CDR1 is LGHNA, CDR2 YSLEER. V lost 2 bases to trimming and J lost 7 bases, with 12 bases between them. The CDR3 region has the DNA TGCGCCAGCAGCCAACTACGGGAGAGAAATGAGCAGTTCTTC. Protein: CASSQLRERNEQFF.

The chain recombines TRBV4-3 with TRBJ2-7; 8 nucleotides align to TRBD2. Per germline, CDR1 LGHNA and CDR2 YSLEER. J gave up 6 bases and V 1 base, and 8 bases lay outside the gene matches. This CDR3 contains 15 residues. The CDR3 DNA follows: TGCGCCAGCAGCCAAGGGACTAGCTCGGTCGGCGAGCAGTACTTC. Its protein is CASSQGTSSVGEQYF.

The rearrangement links TRBV20-1 to TRBJ2-7; 9 nucleotides align to TRBD1. With V trimmed by 0 bases and J by 5 bases, 5 bases remained unmatched. Germline loops: CDR1 DFQATT, CDR2 SNEGSKA (reference sequence). CDR3 length equals 14 residues. This CDR3 is CSAREYRGPNEQYF. The CDR3 region has the DNA TGCAGTGCTAGAGAGTACAGGGGGCCCAACGAGCAGTACTTC.

This chain connects TRBV6-5 to TRBJ1-1; D remains unclear. The CDR3 contains 13 residues. The V and J ends lost 7 bases and 3 bases respectively, with 12 bases between them. Per the germline V gene, CDR1 is MNHEY and CDR2 is SVGAGI. The CDR3 loop reads CASTSNSDTEAFF. CDR3 coding DNA: TGTGCCAGCACCTCCAACTCCGACACTGAAGCTTTCTTT.

This clonotype is a singleton in its sample. J is TRBJ2-1 and V is TRBV6-1, with a weak D call TRBD2 (6 bases). Germline CDR1 reads MNHNS; CDR2 reads SASEGT. Trimming removed 5 bases from V and 2 bases from J, with 13 bases in between. This CDR3 is 15 amino acids long. The CDR3 is CASSSRESPYNEQFF. The CDR3 nucleotides are TGTGCCAGCAGTTCCCGGGAGTCCCCCTACAATGAGCAGTTCTTC.

The chain joins TRBV28 to TRBJ2-1, with D possibly TRBD1 on 5 matching bases. Germline CDR1 and CDR2: MDHEN and SYDVKM. Deletions cut 2 bases from V and 2 bases from J, with 10 bases between. The CDR3 totals 15 residues. This chain's CDR3 is CASSLGRAPYNEQFF. DNA of the CDR3: TGTGCCAGCAGTTTAGGCAGGGCCCCCTACAATGAGCAGTTCTTC.

The chain recombines TRBV29-1 with TRBJ2-7; D is unclear. Germline-derived CDR1 and CDR2 are SQVTM and ANQGSEA. V lost 1 base, J lost 0 bases, and 4 bases lay in between. This CDR3 has 12 amino acids. Here the CDR3 reads CSVEATSYEQYF. The CDR3 DNA reads TGCAGCGTTGAAGCAACCTCCTACGAGCAGTACTTC.

The V gene is TRBV28, the J gene TRBJ2-1; weak D call: TRBD2 (6 bases). Germline loops: CDR1 MDHEN, CDR2 SYDVKM. The CDR3 contains 17 residues. Trimming left V 3 bases short and J 0 bases short, with 15 bases between. The CDR3 is CASSFPLAVPSYNEQFF. CDR3 DNA sequence: TGTGCCAGCAGTTTCCCCTTAGCGGTGCCCTCCTACAATGAGCAGTTCTTC.

This sequence joins TRBV4-1 and TRBJ1-5; no clear D. The V gene lost 4 bases and the J gene lost 0 bases, with 16 bases spanning the gap. Germline CDR1 is MGHRA and CDR2 is YSYEKL. The CDR3 spans 17 residues. The CDR3 bases are TGCGCCAGCAGCCGAGACTCCAGGAGTTATAGCAATCAGCCCCAGCATTTT. As protein: CASSRDSRSYSNQPQHF.